The clone carrying this T cell receptor beta chain was picked up a small number of times. What it binds is not known. This record comes from a study of blood T cells in healthy people across ages. General study findings and limits: TCR beta diversity, measured per million T cells, fell in a roughly linear way with age.

A sample-barcoded 5' primer and a J-beta primer mix were used in a second PCR of roughly 7 to 12 cycles. In TCRdb, the 5' RACE reads were re-called with MiXCR into one record per CDR3 protein. The sample shows hundreds of thousands of distinct CDR3 sequences, approximately 21% of them seen only once. This clonotype was obtained from a man between 65 and 85 years old in good health. The sequenced sample consisted of blood.

In DNA, the CDR3 is TGTGCCAGCAGTTCGGGGGGACAGATCTCTGAAAAACTGTTTTTT. Amino acid sequence: CASSSGGQISEKLFF. This chain uses TRBV12-3 or TRBV12-4 with TRBJ1-4; 7 nucleotides line up with TRBD1. This CDR3 spans 15 amino acids. Trimming removed 4 bases from V and 7 bases from J; junction bases left unmatched: 9.